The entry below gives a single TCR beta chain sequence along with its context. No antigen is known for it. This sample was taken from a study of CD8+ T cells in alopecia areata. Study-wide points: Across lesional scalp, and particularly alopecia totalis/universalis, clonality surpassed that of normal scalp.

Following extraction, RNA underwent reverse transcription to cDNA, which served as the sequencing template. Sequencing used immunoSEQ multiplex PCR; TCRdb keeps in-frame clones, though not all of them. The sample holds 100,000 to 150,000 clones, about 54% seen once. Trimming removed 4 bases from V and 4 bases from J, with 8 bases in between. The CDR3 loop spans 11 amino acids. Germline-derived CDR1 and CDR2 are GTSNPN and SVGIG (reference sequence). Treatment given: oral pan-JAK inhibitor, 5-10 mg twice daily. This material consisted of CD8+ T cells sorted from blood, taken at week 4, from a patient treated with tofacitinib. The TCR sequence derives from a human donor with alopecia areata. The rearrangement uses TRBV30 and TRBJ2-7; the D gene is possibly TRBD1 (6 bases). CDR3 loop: CAWMGTYEQYF. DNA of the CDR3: TGTGCCTGGATGGGGACATACGAGCAGTACTTC.